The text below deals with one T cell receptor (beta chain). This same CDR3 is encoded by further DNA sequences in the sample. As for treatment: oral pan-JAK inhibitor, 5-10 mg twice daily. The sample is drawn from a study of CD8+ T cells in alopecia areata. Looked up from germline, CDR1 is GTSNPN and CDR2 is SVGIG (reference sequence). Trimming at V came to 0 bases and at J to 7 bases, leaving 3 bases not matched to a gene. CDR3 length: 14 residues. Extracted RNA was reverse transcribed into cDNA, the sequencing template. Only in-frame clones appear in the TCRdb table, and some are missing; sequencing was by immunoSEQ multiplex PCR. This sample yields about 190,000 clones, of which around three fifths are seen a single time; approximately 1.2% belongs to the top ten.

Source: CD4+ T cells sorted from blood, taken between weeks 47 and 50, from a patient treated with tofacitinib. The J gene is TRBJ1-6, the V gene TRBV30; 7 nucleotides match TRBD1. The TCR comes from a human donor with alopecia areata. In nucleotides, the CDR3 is TGTGCCTGGAGTGTACAGGGGAGGAATTCACCCCTCCACTTT. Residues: CAWSVQGRNSPLHF.